This T cell receptor (beta chain) was sequenced for a study of T cell responses to AZD1222 COVID-19 vaccine. Clones were read by immunoSEQ multiplex PCR, and TCRdb kept only the in-frame ones, dropping some. The data hold about 140,000 clones, with about 90% observed a single time. This clone showed up just once. Its target is unknown. Germline CDR1 is MNHEY and CDR2 is SVGAGI. V shed 7 bases, J shed 8 bases, and the junction held 4 bases outside the gene matches. The CDR3 is made up of 12 amino acids. Notes on the study in general: Reportedly, nearly half the spike-specific TCRs target unmutated variant regions. Donors were largely white British and mainly female; clonal diversity was possibly underestimated. Along spike, vaccine-associated CD4 TCRs were found throughout, with dominance at 160-218 and 743-854.

The source of this sequence is an adult who received the AZD1222 COVID-19 vaccine. Sequenced here: peripheral blood, sampled 28 days after the second AZD1222 dose. The chain carries TRBV6-5 and TRBJ2-1, with 8 bases aligning to TRBD2. The DNA of the CDR3 is TGTGCCAGCATGCGGGGGGCGTATGAGCAGTTCTTC. Translating gives CASMRGAYEQFF.